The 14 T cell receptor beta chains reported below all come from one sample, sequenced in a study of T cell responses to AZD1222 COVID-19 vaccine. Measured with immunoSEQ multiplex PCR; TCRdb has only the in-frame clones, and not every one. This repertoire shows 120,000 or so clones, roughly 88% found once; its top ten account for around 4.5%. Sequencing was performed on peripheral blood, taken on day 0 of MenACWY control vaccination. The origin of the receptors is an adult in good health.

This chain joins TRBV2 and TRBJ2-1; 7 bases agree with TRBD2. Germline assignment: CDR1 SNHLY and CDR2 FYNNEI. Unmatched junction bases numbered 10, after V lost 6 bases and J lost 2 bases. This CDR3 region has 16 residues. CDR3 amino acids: CASRSDLAAPYNEQFF. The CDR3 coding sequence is TGTGCCAGCAGGTCAGACCTAGCGGCCCCCTACAATGAGCAGTTCTTC.

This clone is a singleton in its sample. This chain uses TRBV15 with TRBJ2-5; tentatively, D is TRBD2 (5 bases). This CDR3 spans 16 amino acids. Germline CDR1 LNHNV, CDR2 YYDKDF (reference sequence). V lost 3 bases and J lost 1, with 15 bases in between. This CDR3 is CATSSGNRRFQETQYF. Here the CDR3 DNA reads TGTGCCACCAGCAGCGGGAACCGGCGTTTCCAAGAGACCCAGTACTTC.

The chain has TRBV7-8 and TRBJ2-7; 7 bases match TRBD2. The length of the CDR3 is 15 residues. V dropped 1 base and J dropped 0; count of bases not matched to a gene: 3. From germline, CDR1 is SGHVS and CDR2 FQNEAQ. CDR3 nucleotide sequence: TGTGCCAGCAGCTTAGGGGGGAGGGGCTCCTACGAGCAGTACGTC. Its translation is CASSLGGRGSYEQYV.

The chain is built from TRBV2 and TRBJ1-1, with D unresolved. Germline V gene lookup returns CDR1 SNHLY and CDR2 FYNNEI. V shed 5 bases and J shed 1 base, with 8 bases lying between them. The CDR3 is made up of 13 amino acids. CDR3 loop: CASSPGKNTEAFF. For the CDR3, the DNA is TGTGCCAGCAGTCCCGGCAAGAACACTGAAGCTTTCTTT.

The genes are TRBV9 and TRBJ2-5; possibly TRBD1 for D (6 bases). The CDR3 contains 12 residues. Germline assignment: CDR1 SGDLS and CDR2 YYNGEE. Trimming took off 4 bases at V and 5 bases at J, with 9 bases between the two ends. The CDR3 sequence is CASSPQGETQYF. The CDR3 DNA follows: TGTGCCAGCAGCCCTCAGGGGGAGACCCAGTACTTC.

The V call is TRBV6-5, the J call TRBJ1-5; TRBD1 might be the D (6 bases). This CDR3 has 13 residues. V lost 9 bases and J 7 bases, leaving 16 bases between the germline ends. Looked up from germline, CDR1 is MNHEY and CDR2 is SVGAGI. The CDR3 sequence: CASGVHRDQPQHF. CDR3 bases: TGTGCCAGTGGGGTGCACAGGGACCAGCCCCAGCATTTT.

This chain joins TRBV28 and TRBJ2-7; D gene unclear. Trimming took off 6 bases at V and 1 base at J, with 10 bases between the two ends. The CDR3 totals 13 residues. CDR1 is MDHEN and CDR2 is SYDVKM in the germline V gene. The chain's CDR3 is CASSYLGSYEQYF. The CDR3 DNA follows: TGTGCCAGCAGCTATTTGGGATCCTACGAGCAGTACTTC.

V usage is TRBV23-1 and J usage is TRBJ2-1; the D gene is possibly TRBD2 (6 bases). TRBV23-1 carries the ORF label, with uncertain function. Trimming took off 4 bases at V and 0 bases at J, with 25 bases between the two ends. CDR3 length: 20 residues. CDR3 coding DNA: TGCGCCAGCAGTCGCCTTGGGGACTTGGGAGTCAGGAGCTCCTACAATGAGCAGTTCTTC. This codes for CASSRLGDLGVRSSYNEQFF.

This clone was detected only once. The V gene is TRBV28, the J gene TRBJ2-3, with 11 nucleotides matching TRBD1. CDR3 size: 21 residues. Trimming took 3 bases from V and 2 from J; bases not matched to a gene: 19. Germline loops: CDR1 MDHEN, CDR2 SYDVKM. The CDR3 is CASSFTTRPGQGVKVTDTQYF. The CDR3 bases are TGTGCCAGCAGTTTTACGACCCGACCGGGACAGGGGGTGAAGGTCACAGATACGCAGTATTTT.

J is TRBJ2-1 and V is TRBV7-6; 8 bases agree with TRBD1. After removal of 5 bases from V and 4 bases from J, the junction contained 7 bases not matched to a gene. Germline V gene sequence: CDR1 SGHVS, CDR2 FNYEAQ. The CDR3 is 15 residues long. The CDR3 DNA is TGTGCCAGCAGCCCACCCGGACAGGGTTACAATGAGCAGTTCTTC. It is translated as CASSPPGQGYNEQFF.

CDR3 residues: CASSLVGQDTDTQYF. CDR3 bases: TGCGCCAGCAGCTTGGTGGGACAGGACACAGATACGCAGTATTTT. This chain connects TRBV5-1 to TRBJ2-3, with 8 bases that match TRBD1. The CDR3 has 15 residues. Germline-derived CDR1 and CDR2 are SGHRS and YFSETQ. Trimming at V came to 0 bases and at J to 2 bases, leaving 2 bases not matched to a gene.

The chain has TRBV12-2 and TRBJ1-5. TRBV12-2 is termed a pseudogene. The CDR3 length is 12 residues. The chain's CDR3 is CASRLVGQPQHF. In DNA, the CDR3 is TGTGCAAGTCGCTTAGTAGGTCAGCCCCAGCATTTT.

CDR3 nucleotides: TGTGCCAGCAGTTACGGGACTAGCGGGGGCACAGATACGCAGTATTTT. Translation gives CASSYGTSGGTDTQYF. The gene calls are TRBV6-2 or TRBV6-3 and TRBJ2-3, with 13 positions matching TRBD2. Germline-derived CDR1 and CDR2 are MNHEY and SVGEGT. CDR3 length equals 16 residues. V lost 2 bases and J lost 1; bases outside the gene matches: 0.

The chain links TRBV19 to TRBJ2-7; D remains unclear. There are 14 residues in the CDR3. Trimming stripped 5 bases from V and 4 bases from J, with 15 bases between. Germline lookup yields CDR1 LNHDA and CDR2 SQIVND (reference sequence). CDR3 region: CASSFGLTSYEQYF. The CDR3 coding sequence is TGTGCCAGTAGTTTCGGCCTGACCTCATACGAGCAGTACTTC.